Shown below are 3 T cell receptor beta chains from a single sample sequenced in a study of identical twins. TCRdb recomputed calls from the 5' RACE reads with MiXCR, one row per CDR3 protein. This repertoire shows 1.5 million to 2 million distinct CDR3 sequences, 32% found once; its top ten account for around 0.3%. Material: cord blood. The receptors were gathered from a newborn girl in good health.

There are a few counts of this clonotype. This sequence joins TRBV7-9 and TRBJ1-2; D is unclear. In germline, CDR1 is SEHNR, CDR2 FQNEAQ (reference sequence). The length of the CDR3 is 15 residues. V was clipped by 0 bases and J by 5 bases, with 13 bases between them. The CDR3 region is CASSLALDWNYGYTF. In nucleotides, the CDR3 is TGTGCCAGCAGCTTAGCCTTAGACTGGAATTATGGCTACACCTTC.

The chain recombines TRBV10-3 with TRBJ2-7, with 10 bases fitting TRBD2. The J call may be mistaken, given a closer DNA end match to TRBJ2-5. The germline CDR1 and CDR2 sequences are ENHRY and SYGVKD. The CDR3 is 13 residues long. The CDR3 nucleotides read TGTGCCATCAGCGTAGCGGGGGGAGAGACCCAGTACTTC. It encodes CAISVAGGETQYF.

Regarding this clonotype: This may be a read error: a much more frequent sequence differs by one nucleotide. The rearrangement uses TRBV12-5 and TRBJ2-3, with D perhaps being TRBD1 or TRBD2 (5 bases each). The germline CDR1 and CDR2 sequences are LGHNT and FRNRAP. The CDR3 extends over 14 amino acids. In DNA, the CDR3 is TGTGCTAGTGGTTTCAGTTGGGGGATGGATACGCGGTATTTT. As protein: CASGFSWGMDTRYF.